This T cell receptor beta chain was sequenced for a study of identical twins. Trimming took 5 bases from V and 2 from J, leaving 14 bases between them. The germline CDR1 and CDR2 sequences are SGHTA and FQGNSA. CDR3 length equals 15 residues. TCRdb reprocessed the 5' RACE reads via MiXCR and lists one record per CDR3 protein. This table holds some 250,000 distinct CDR3 sequences, around 6.5% found once. These data were likewise used in another study, on T cells expressing NK-cell markers. This second study says: Seven HCMV-seropositive donors and one seronegative donor made up the eight sequenced donors.

This clonotype was sampled from a woman aged 18-29 years in good health. Material: CD8+ T cells sorted from blood. The chain couples TRBV7-2 to TRBJ2-3; D possibly corresponds to TRBD2 (6 bases). As DNA, the CDR3 is TGTGCCAGCAGCCCCCTTGCGGGGCCCACAGATACGCAGTATTTT. It encodes CASSPLAGPTDTQYF. Full variable domain (outside the CDR3, taken from reference TRBV7-2 and TRBJ2-3): GAGVSQSPSNKVTEKGKDVELRCDPISGHTALYWYRQSLGQGLEFLIYFQGNSAPDKSGLPSDRFSAERTGGSVSTLTIQRTQQEDSAVYLCASSPLAGPTDTQYFGPGTRLTVL.